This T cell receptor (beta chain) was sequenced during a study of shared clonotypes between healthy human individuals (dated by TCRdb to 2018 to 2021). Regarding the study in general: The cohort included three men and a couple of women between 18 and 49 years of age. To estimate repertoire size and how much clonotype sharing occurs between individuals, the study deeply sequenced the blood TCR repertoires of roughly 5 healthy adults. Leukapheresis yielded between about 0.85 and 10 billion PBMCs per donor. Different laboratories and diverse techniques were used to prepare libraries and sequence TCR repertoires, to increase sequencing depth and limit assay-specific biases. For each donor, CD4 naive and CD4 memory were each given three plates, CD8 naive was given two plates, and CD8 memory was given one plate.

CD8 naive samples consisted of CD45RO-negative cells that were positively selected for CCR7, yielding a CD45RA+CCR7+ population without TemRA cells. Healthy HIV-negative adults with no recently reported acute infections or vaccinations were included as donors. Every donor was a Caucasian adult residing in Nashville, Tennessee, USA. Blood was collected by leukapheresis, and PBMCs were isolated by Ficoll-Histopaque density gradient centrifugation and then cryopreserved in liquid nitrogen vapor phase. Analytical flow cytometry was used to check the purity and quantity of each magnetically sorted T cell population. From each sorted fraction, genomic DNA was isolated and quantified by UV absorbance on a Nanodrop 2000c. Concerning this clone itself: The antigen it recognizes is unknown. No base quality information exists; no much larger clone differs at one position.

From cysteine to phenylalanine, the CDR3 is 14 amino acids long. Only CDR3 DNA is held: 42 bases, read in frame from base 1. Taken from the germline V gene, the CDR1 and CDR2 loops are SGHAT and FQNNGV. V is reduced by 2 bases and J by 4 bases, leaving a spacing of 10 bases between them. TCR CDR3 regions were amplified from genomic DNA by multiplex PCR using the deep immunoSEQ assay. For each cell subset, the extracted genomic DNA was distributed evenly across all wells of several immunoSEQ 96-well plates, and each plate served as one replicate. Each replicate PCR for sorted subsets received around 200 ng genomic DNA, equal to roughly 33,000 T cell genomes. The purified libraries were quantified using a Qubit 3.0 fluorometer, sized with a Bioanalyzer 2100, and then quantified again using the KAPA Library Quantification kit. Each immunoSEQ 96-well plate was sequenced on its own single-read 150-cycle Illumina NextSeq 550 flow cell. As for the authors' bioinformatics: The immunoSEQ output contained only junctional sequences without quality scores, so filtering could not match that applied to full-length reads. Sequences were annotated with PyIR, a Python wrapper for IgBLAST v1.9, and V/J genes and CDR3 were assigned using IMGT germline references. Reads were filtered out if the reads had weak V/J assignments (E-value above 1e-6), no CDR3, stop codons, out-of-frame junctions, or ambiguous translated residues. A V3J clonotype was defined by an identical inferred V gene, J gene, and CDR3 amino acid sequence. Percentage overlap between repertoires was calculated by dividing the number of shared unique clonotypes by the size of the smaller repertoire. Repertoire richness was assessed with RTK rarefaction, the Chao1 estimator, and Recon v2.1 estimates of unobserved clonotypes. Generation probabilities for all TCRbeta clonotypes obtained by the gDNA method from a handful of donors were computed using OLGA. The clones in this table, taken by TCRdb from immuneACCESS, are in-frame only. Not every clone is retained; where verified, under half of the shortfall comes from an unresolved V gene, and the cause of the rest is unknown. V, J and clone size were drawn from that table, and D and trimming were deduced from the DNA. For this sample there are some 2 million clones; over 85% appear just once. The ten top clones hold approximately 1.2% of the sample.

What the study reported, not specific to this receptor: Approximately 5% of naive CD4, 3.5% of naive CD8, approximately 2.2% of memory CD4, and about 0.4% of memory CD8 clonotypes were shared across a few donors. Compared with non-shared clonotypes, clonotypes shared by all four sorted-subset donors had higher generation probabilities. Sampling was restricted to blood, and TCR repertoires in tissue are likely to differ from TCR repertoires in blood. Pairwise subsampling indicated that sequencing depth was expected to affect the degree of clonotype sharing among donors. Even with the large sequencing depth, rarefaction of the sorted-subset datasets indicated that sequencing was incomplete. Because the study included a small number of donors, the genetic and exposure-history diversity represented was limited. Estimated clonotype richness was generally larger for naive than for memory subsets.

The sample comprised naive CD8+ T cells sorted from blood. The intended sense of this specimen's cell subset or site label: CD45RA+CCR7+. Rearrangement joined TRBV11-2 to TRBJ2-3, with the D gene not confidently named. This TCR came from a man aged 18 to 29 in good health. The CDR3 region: CASSLPLSPDTQYF. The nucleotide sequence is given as TGTGCCAGCAGCTTACCCCTCTCCCCAGATACGCAGTATTTT.